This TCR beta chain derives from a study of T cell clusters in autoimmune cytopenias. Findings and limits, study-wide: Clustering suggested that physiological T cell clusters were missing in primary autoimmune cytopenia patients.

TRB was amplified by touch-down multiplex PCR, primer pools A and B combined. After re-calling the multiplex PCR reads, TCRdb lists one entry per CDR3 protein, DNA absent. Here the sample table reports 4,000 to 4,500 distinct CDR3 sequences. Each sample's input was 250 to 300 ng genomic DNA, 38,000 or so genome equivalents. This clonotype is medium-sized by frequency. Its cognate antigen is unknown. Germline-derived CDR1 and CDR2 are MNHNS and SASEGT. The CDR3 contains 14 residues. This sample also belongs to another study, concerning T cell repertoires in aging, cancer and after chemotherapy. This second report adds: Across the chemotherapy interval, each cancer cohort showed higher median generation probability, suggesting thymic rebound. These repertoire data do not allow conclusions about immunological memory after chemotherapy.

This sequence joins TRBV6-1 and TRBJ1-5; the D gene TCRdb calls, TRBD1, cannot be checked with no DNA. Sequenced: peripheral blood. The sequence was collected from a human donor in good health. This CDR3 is CASSVGGGGQPQHF.